This TCR beta chain was identified during a study of blood T cell repertoires in COVID-19. Generated by immunoSEQ multiplex PCR, the TCRdb table keeps only in-frame clones and is missing some. The table includes around 240,000 clones, 75% to 85% detected once. From germline, CDR1 is SGHTA and CDR2 FQGNSA. V lost 5 bases and J lost 4; bases outside the gene matches: 6. This CDR3 comprises 15 residues. The clonotype originates from a middle-aged woman who had recovered from COVID-19. Material for sequencing was peripheral blood. The chain uses TRBV7-2 and TRBJ2-7; 12 positions agree with TRBD2. Here the CDR3 reads CASSMTSGGTYEQYF. The CDR3 DNA reads as TGTGCCAGCAGCATGACTAGCGGGGGAACGTACGAGCAGTACTTC.